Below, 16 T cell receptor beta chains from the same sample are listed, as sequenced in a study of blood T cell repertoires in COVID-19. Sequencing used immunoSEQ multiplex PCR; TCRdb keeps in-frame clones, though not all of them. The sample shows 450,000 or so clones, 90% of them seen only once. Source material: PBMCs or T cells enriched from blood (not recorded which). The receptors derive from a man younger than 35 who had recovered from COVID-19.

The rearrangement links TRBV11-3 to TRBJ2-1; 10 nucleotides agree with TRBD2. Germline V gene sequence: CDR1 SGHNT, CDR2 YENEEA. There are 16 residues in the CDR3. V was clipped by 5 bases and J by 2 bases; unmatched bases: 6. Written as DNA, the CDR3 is TGTGCCAGCAGCCGCGGACTAGCGGAAACCTACAATGAGCAGTTCTTC. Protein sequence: CASSRGLAETYNEQFF.

The CDR3 region is CASSFNGIGQETQYF. CDR3 nucleotide sequence: TGCGCCAGCAGCTTTAACGGGATTGGGCAAGAGACCCAGTACTTC. V and J are TRBV5-1 and TRBJ2-5; D is possibly TRBD2 (5 bases). The CDR3 is 15 amino acids. V dropped 2 bases and J dropped 2 bases, with 13 bases sitting between them. CDR1 and CDR2 from the germline V gene are SGHRS and YFSETQ.

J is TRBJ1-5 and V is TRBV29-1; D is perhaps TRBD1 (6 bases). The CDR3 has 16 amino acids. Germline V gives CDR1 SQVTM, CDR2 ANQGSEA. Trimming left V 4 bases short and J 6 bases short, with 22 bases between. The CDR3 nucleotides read TGCAGCGTTGGTTACGAAAGAGGGGGATTAGTTCAGCCCCAGCATTTT. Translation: CSVGYERGGLVQPQHF.

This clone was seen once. The CDR3 region has the DNA TGTGCCAGCAGCTTTGGACAGGGAGGTAAAGCTTTCTTT. Its translation: CASSFGQGGKAFF. The genes are TRBV7-9 and TRBJ1-1; 8 bases are a match to TRBD1. The CDR3 spans 13 residues. CDR1 is SEHNR, CDR2 FQNEAQ, per germline (reference sequence). J was trimmed by 9 bases and V by 3 bases; bases with no gene match: 6.

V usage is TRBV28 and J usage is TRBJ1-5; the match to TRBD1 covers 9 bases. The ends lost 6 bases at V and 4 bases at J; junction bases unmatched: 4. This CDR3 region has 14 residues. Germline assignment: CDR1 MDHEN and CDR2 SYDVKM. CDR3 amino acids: CASRGQGQNQPQHF. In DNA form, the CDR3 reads TGTGCCAGCAGGGGACAGGGTCAAAATCAGCCCCAGCATTTT.

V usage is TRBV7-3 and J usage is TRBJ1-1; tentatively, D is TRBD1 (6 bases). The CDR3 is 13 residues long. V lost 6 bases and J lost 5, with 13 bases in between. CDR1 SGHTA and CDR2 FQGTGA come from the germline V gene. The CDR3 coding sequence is TGTGCCAGCAGTATAGGGGGTTTTACTGAAGCTTTCTTT. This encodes CASSIGGFTEAFF. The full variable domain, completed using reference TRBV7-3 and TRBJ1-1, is GAGVSQTPSNKVTEKGKYVELRCDPISGHTALYWYRQSLGQGPEFLIYFQGTGAADDSGLPNDRFFAVRPEGSVSTLKIQRTERGDSAVYLCASSIGGFTEAFFGQGTRLTVV.

The CDR3 protein is CASSQGGGGTDTQYF. CDR3 DNA: TGTGCCAGCAGCCAAGGCGGGGGTGGCACAGATACGCAGTATTTT. The gene calls are TRBV9 and TRBJ2-3; 7 positions agree with TRBD2. With V trimmed by 4 bases and J by 1 base, 6 bases remained unmatched. The CDR3 length is 15 residues. Looked up from germline, CDR1 is SGDLS and CDR2 is YYNGEE.

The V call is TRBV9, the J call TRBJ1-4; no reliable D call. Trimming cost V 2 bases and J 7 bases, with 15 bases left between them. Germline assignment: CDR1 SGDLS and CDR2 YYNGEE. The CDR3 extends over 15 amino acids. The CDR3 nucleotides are TGTGCCAGCAGCGTGACAACACTAGAGAGTGAAAAACTGTTTTTT. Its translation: CASSVTTLESEKLFF.

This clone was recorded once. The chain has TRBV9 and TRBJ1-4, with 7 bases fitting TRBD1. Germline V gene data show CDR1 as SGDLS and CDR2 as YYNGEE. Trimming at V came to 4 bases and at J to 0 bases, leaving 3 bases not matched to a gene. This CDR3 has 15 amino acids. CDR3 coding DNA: TGTGCCAGCAGCCGAACAGGGGCAACTAATGAAAAACTGTTTTTT. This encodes CASSRTGATNEKLFF.

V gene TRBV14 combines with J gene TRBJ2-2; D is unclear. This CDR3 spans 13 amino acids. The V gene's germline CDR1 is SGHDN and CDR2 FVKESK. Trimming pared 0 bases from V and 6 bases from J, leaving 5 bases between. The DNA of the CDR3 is TGTGCCAGCAGCCAAGATATCTCCGGGGAGCTGTTTTTT. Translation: CASSQDISGELFF.

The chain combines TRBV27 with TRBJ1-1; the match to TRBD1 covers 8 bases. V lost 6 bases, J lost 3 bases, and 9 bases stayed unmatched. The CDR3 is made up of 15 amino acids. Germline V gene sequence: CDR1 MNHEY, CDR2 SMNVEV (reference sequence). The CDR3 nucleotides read TGTGCCAGCAGACCAGGGGGCGCATCTCACACTGAAGCTTTCTTT. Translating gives CASRPGGASHTEAFF.

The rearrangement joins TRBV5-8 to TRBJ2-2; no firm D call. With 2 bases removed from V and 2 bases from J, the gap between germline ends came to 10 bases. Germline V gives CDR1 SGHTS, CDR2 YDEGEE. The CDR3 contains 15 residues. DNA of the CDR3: TGTGCCAGCAGCTTCCCCCCCTCCAACACCGGGGAGCTGTTTTTT. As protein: CASSFPPSNTGELFF.

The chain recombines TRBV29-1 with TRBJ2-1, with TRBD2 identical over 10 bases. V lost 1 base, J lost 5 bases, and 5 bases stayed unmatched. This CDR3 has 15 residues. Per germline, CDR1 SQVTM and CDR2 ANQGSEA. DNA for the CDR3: TGCAGCGTTGAAGGGGCAGCGGGAGGGGACAATGAGCAGTTCTTC. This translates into CSVEGAAGGDNEQFF.

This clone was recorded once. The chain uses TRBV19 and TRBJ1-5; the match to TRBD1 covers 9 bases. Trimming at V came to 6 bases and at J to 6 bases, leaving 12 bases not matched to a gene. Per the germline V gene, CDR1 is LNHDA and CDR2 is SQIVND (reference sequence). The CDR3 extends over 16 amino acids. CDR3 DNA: TGTGCCAGTAGCCGCCCCGGGACAGGGTCGGGTCAGCCCCAGCATTTT. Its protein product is CASSRPGTGSGQPQHF.

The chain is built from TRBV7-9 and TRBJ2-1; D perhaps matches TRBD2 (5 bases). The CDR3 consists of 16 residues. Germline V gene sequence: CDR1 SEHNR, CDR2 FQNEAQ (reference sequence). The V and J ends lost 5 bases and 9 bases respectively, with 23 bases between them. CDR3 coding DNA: TGTGCCAGCAGCGCCGGTAAAAGATCTAGCAGCAGTGAGCAGTTCTTC. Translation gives CASSAGKRSSSSEQFF.

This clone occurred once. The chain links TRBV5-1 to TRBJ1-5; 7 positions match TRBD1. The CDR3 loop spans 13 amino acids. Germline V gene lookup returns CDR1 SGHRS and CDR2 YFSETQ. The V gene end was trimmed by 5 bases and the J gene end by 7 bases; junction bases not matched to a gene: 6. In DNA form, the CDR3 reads TGCGCCAGCAGTTACACAGGGGACCAGCCCCAGCATTTT. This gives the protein CASSYTGDQPQHF.